This T cell receptor (beta chain) was identified in a study of T-cell reconstitution after alpha-beta-depleted transplantation in children. Germline CDR1 LGHNA, CDR2 YSLEER. This CDR3 has 18 amino acids. TCRbeta library preparation incorporated unique molecular identifiers. A single record per CDR3 protein comes from TCRdb applying MiXCR to the PCR reads. The table has roughly 200,000 distinct CDR3 sequences, 7.5% to 9.5% seen once. Details on this clonotype: A much larger clone differs by one base, so this may be a read error.

The sample was PBMCs, mostly from graft donor cells, taken 360 days after TCRalphabeta/CD19-depleted stem cell transplant. V is TRBV4-3 and J is TRBJ2-1; D uncertain. The TCR originated in a male patient between 2 and 15 years old who had a stem cell transplant for acute myeloid leukemia, so the T cells may come from the graft donor. The CDR3 DNA is TGCGCCAGCAGCCAAGATTTTATTGTCCGAGGCCGGTGGAATGAGAAGTTCTTC. As protein: CASSQDFIVRGRWNEKFF.